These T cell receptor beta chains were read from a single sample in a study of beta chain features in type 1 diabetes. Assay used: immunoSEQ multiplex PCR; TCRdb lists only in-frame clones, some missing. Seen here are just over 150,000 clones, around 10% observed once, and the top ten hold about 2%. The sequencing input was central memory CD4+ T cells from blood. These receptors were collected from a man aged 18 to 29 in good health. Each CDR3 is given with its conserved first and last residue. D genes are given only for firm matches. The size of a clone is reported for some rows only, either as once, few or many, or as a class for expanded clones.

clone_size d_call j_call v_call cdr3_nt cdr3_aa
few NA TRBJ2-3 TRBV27 TGTGCCAGCAGTTTAGAAGGAGATACGCAGTATTTT CASSLEGDTQYF
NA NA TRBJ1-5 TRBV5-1 TGCGCCAGCAGCTTGGGAGTCAGGGAGGGCAATCAGCCCCAGCATTTT CASSLGVREGNQPQHF
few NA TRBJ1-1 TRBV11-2 TGTGCCAGCAGCTTAGAGTTGGCAGGGAGAGCTTTCTTT CASSLELAGRAFF
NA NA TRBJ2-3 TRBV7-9 TGTGCCAGCAGCTGGGTCGGCACAGGGTTGACAGATACGCAGTATTTT CASSWVGTGLTDTQYF
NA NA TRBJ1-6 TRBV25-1 TGTGCCAGCCCGTTTCGGGGTAGTCATTCACCCCTCCACTTT CASPFRGSHSPLHF
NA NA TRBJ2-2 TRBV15 TGTGCCACCAGGCAAAGATTGAACACCGGGGAGCTGTTTTTT CATRQRLNTGELFF
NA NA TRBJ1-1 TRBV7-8 TGTGCCAGCAGCTTAGGCCGTCGCACTGAAGCTTTCTTT CASSLGRRTEAFF
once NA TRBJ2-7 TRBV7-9 TGTGCCAGCAGCCAGGCCAGGGTACCCTACGAGCAGTACTTC CASSQARVPYEQYF
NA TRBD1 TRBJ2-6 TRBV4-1 TGCGCCAGCAGCCAAGGACAGGGTGGGGCCAACGTCCTGACTTTC CASSQGQGGANVLTF
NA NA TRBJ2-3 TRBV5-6 TGTGCCAGCAGCTTGGACCTGGATACGCAGTATTTT CASSLDLDTQYF
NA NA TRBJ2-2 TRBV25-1 TGTGCCAGCAGTGAGCCGGACAGAACCGGGGAGCTGTTTTTT CASSEPDRTGELFF
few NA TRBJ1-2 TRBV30 TGTGCCTGGACCGGCCGACAGCACGGCGGCTATGGCTACACCTTC CAWTGRQHGGYGYTF
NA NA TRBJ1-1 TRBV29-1 TGCAGCGTCTGTGGAGTGGTGAGGACTGAAGCTTTCTTT CSVCGVVRTEAFF
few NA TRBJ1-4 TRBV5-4 TGTGCCAGCAGCGTTGACCTGATGGGTGAAAAACTGTTTTTT CASSVDLMGEKLFF
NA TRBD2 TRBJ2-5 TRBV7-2 TGTGCCAGCAGCTTAGGGACTAGACGTCAAGAGACCCAGTACTTC CASSLGTRRQETQYF
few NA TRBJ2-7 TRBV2 TGTGCCAGCAGTGAGCGAGGGACGCAGTACTTC CASSERGTQYF
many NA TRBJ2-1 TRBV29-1 TGCAGCGTTGCCCCCCCCGGGGGAGCCTACAATGAGCAGTTCTTC CSVAPPGGAYNEQFF
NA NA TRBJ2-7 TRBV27 TGTGCCAGCAGATATAAGGGGGAGAGCTCCTACGAGCAGTACTTC CASRYKGESSYEQYF